The clone carrying this T cell receptor beta chain was counted at least ten times. Its cognate antigen is unknown. These data belong to a study of T-cell reconstitution after alpha-beta-depleted transplantation in children. The study's findings and limits: Approximately two months post-transplant, alpha-beta T cells reportedly originated from several hundred expanded graft clones. T-cell counts and diversity were attributed mostly to newly produced T cells one year after transplant. Surviving recipient cells, namely T cells and thymic progenitors, were the source of high day-60 TCRbeta diversity in some patients.

Preparation of the TCRbeta library involved a method that used unique molecular identifiers. TCRdb re-called the PCR reads through MiXCR, storing one row per CDR3 protein. The sample contains 210,000 or so distinct CDR3 sequences, 11% of which appear only once. This CDR3 comprises 15 residues. Germline assignment: CDR1 DFQATT and CDR2 SNEGSKA (reference sequence). V shed 0 bases and J shed 6 bases, with 15 bases lying between them. The gene calls are TRBV20-1 and TRBJ1-5; TRBD1 might be the D (6 bases). This receptor was obtained from a child under two years old with acute myeloid leukemia, due to receive a stem cell transplant. The sequenced sample was PBMCs, obtained before TCRalphabeta/CD19-depleted stem cell transplant. The CDR3 nucleotides are TGCAGTGCTAGAGATGATGTGGGGGGCGTTCAGCCCCAGCATTTT. As protein: CSARDDVGGVQPQHF.